This record looks at one TCR beta chain sequence and its context. Relative to the germline gene, one junction end is altered; a read error may explain this. Using a constant-region primer together with ProtoScript II reverse transcriptase, TCR beta cDNA was made from about 490 ng of total RNA. Sequencing libraries for TCR beta derived from three nested multiplex PCR rounds that used slightly modified ARM-PCR. Researchers ran the first two PCR rounds for 9 to 10 cycles each with TRBV1-TRBV30 forward primers and a C-beta reverse primer. One entry per CDR3 protein results from TCRdb running MiXCR on the multiplex PCR reads. The data contain 320,000 or so distinct CDR3 sequences, 65% of them seen just once; the ten biggest clones take up roughly 9%. Germline CDR1 is MNHEY and CDR2 is SVGEGT. The CDR3 extends over 16 amino acids. The data derive from a study of tumor-infiltrating lymphocytes in primary liver carcinoma.

Germline DNA was also extracted, and blood RNA was taken from unsorted whole blood. Sequencing was carried out using peripheral blood. The rearrangement joins TRBV6-2 or TRBV6-3 to TRBJ2-7; 7 bases fit TRBD2. This TCR derives from a man between 35 and 55 years old with primary liver carcinoma and hepatitis B virus infection. CDR3 residues: CARSYGRGRNSYEQYF. As DNA, the CDR3 is TGTGCCAGAAGTTACGGCCGCGGGAGAAACTCCTACGAGCAGTACTTC.